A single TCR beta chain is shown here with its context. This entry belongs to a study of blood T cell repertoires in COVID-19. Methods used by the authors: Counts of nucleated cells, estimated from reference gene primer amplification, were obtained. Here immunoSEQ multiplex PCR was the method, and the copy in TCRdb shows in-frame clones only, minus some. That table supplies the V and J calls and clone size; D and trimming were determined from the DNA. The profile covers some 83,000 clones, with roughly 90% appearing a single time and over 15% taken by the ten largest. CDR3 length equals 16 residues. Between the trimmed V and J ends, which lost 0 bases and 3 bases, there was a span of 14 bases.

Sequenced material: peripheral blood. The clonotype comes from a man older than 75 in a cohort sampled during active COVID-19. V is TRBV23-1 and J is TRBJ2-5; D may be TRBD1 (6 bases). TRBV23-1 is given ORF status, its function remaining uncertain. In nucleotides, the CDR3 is TGCGCCAGCAGTCAATCAGGTAACGGGACAAAAGAGACCCAGTACTTC. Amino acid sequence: CASSQSGNGTKETQYF.